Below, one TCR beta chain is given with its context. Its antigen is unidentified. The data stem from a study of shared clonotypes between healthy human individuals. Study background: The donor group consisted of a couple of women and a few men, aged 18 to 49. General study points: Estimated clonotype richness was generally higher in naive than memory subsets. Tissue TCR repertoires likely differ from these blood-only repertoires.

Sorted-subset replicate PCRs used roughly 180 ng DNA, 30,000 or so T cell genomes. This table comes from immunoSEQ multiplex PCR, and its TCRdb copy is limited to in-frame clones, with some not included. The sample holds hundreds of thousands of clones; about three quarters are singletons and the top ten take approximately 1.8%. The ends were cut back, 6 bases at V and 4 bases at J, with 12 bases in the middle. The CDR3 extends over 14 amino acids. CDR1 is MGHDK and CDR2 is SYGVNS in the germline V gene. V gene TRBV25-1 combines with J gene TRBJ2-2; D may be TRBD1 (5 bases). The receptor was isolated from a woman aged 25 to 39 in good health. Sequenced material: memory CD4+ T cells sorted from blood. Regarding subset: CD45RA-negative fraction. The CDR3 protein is CASRGQIGTGELFF. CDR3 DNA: TGTGCCAGCAGGGGGCAGATCGGCACCGGGGAGCTGTTTTTT.